This T cell receptor beta chain was observed in a study of regulatory T cells in long-lasting Graves disease. General study results and limits: Newly diagnosed patients shared 850 to 1,000 public clonotypes; persistent patients shared around 2,500.

Through Arm-PCR of CDR3 regions and iRepertoire HTBI primers, TCR beta libraries were built. From the multiplex PCR reads, TCRdb called clonotypes with MiXCR, one entry per CDR3 protein. The sample records hundreds of thousands of distinct CDR3 sequences, roughly a fifth being singletons. V dropped 2 bases and J dropped 5; count of bases not matched to a gene: 9. The CDR3 length is 17 residues. The V gene's germline CDR1 is SGHVS and CDR2 FNYEAQ. As to time point: persistent/refractory GD, antithyroid drugs over 5 years with positive TRAb. The TCR library was made from RNA extracted from PBMCs. With regard to this clonotype: Its specificity is not known.

The clonotype was recovered from a female donor with Graves disease. Specimen: peripheral blood mononuclear cells (PBMCs), collected when the disease was refractory, from a patient treated with antithyroid drugs. The genes are TRBV7-6 and TRBJ2-1; TRBD2 aligns across 10 bases. In nucleotides, the CDR3 is TGTGCCAGCAGCTTATACACTAGCGGGAAGCCTGACAATGAGCAGTTCTTC. It specifies CASSLYTSGKPDNEQFF. Complete variable domain (other parts from reference TRBV7-6 and TRBJ2-1): GAGVSQSPRYKVTKRGQDVALRCDPISGHVSLYWYRQALGQGPEFLTYFNYEAQQDKSGLPNDRFSAERPEGSISTLTIQRTEQRDSAMYRCASSLYTSGKPDNEQFFGPGTRLTVL.